Listed below are T cell receptor beta chains from one sample, sequenced in a study of cytomegalovirus exposure and HLA in healthy donors. Sequencing used immunoSEQ multiplex PCR; TCRdb keeps in-frame clones, though not all of them. The sample yields 130,000 or so clones, about 90% seen once. Sequenced input: PBMCs. These receptors originate from a woman aged 18-29 years in good health and CMV-seronegative. The CDR3 runs from the conserved cysteine through the conserved F or W. The D gene is left open where the match is weak. Rows may omit the clone size; those that give it use once, few, many or a size class.

cdr3_aa	cdr3_nt	d_call	clone_size	v_call	j_call
CASSLGTAPSYEQYF	TGTGCCAGCAGCTTGGGGACAGCCCCTTCCTACGAGCAGTACTTC	NA	once	TRBV5-4	TRBJ2-7
CASSPGSGRGNTGELFF	TGTGCCAGCAGCCCGGGAAGCGGGAGGGGGAACACCGGGGAGCTGTTTTTT	TRBD2	few	TRBV11-3	TRBJ2-2
CASTRDRYTGELFF	TGCGCCAGCACCCGGGACAGGTACACCGGGGAGCTGTTTTTT	TRBD1	NA	TRBV5-1	TRBJ2-2
CASSLTGARNQPQHF	TGTGCCAGCAGTTTGACAGGGGCCCGCAATCAGCCCCAGCATTTT	TRBD1	NA	TRBV28	TRBJ1-5
CASSLKDRFNYGYTF	TGTGCCAGCAGTTTAAAGGACAGGTTTAACTATGGCTACACCTTC	TRBD1	NA	TRBV28	TRBJ1-2
CASNPGLRYGDNSPLHF	TGTGCCAGCAACCCGGGACTGCGGTATGGGGATAATTCACCCCTCCACTTT	NA	NA	TRBV28	TRBJ1-6
CASSARTGDTEAFF	TGTGCCAGCTCAGCAAGGACAGGGGACACTGAAGCTTTCTTT	TRBD1	NA	TRBV18	TRBJ1-1
CASSQSSNQPQHF	TGTGCCAGCAGCCAATCAAGCAATCAGCCCCAGCATTTT	NA	NA	TRBV14	TRBJ1-5
CASTPGRGESETQYF	TGTGCCAGCACCCCGGGGAGGGGGGAGTCGGAGACCCAGTACTTC	NA	NA	TRBV27	TRBJ2-5
CASSGTGIILRNEKLFF	TGTGCCAGTAGCGGAACCGGGATCATCCTTAGGAATGAAAAACTGTTTTTT	NA	NA	TRBV19	TRBJ1-4
CASSLTSGGSYNEQFF	TGCGCCAGCAGCCTAACTAGCGGGGGGTCCTACAATGAGCAGTTCTTC	TRBD2	once	TRBV5-1	TRBJ2-1
CATMARGVQPQHF	TGTGCCACAATGGCGCGGGGGGTTCAGCCCCAGCATTTT	NA	once	TRBV19	TRBJ1-5
CASSKTGGAFYEQYF	TGTGCCAGTAGTAAGACAGGGGGCGCGTTTTACGAGCAGTACTTC	TRBD1	NA	TRBV19	TRBJ2-7
CASSFPESYNEQFF	TGCGCCAGCAGCTTCCCCGAGTCCTACAATGAGCAGTTCTTC	NA	NA	TRBV5-1	TRBJ2-1
CAIKLNLNTEAFF	TGTGCCATCAAACTGAACCTAAACACTGAAGCTTTCTTT	NA	NA	TRBV6-1	TRBJ1-1
CASSPIGGAPVTEAFF	TGTGCCAGCAGCCCAATCGGCGGGGCGCCGGTCACTGAAGCTTTCTTT	NA	NA	TRBV28	TRBJ1-1
CASNPRGDTSYEQYF	TGTGCCAGCAATCCACGGGGGGACACATCCTACGAGCAGTACTTC	NA	many	TRBV6-5	TRBJ2-7
CASSQPSGRAIGELFF	TGCGCCAGCAGCCAGCCCTCCGGGAGGGCCATCGGGGAGCTGTTTTTT	TRBD2	NA	TRBV5-1	TRBJ2-2
CASSNGQGRGSNQPQHF	TGTGCCAGCTCAAACGGACAGGGAAGAGGGAGCAATCAGCCCCAGCATTTT	TRBD1	NA	TRBV18	TRBJ1-5
CASRFGSGAYNEQFF	TGTGCCAGCAGGTTCGGTAGCGGAGCCTACAATGAGCAGTTCTTC	NA	NA	TRBV6-1	TRBJ2-1
CASTNGAPGNTIYF	TGTGCCAGCACCAATGGGGCGCCCGGAAACACCATATATTTT	NA	NA	TRBV9	TRBJ1-3
CASSSGTVFQYF	TGTGCCAGCAGCTCCGGGACAGTTTTCCAGTACTTC	TRBD1	NA	TRBV5-6	TRBJ2-4